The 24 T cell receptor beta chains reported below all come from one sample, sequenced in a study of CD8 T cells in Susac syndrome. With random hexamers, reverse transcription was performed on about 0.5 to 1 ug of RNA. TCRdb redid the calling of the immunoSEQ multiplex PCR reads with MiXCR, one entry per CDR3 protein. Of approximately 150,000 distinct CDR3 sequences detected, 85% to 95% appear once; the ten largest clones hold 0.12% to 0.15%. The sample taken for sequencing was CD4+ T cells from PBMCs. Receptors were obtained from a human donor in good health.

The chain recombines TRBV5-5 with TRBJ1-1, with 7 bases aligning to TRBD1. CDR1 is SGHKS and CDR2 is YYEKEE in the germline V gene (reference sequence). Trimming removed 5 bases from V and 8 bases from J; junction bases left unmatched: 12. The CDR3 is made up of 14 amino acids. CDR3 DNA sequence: TGTGCCAGCAGGCCTAACCTCGGGACAGAAGAAGCTTTCTTT. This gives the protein CASRPNLGTEEAFF.

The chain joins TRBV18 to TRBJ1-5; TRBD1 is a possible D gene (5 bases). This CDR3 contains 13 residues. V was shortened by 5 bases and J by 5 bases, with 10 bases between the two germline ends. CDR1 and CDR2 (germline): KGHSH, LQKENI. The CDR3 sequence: CASSGGVDQPQHF. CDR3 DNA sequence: TGTGCCAGCTCAGGAGGGGTTGATCAGCCCCAGCATTTT.

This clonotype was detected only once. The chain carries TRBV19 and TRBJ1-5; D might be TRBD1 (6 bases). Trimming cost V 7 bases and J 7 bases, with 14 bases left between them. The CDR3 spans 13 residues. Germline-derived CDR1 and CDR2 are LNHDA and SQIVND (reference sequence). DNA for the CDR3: TGTGCCAGTATCGGGGGGGCTAGGCAGCCCCAGCATTTT. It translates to CASIGGARQPQHF.

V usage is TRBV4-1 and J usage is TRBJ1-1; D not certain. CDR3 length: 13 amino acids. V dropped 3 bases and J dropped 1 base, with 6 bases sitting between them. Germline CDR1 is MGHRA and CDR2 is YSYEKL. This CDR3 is CASSQWENTEAFF. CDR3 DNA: TGCGCCAGCAGCCAGTGGGAGAACACTGAAGCTTTCTTT.

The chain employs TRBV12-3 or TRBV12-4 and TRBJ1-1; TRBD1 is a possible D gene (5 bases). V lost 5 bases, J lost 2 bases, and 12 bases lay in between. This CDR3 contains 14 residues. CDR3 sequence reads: CASSGGLRNTEAFF. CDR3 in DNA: TGTGCCAGCAGTGGGGGACTGAGAAACACTGAAGCTTTCTTT.

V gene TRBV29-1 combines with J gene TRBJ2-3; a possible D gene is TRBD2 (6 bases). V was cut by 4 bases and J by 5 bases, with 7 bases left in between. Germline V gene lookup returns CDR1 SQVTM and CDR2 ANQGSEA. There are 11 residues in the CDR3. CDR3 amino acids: CSVVGGDTQYF. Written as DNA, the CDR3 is TGCAGCGTTGTCGGGGGAGATACGCAGTATTTT.

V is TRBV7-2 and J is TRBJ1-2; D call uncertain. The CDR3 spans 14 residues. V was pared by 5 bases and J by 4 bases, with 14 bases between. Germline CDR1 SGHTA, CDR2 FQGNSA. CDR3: CASSPMGLSYGYTF. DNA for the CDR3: TGTGCCAGCAGCCCCATGGGCCTATCCTATGGCTACACCTTC.

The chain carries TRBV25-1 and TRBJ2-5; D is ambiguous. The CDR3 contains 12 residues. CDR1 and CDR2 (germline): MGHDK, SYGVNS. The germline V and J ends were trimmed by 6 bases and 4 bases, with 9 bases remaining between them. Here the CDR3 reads CASRSLGETQYF. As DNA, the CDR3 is TGTGCCAGCAGGTCTCTCGGAGAGACCCAGTACTTC.

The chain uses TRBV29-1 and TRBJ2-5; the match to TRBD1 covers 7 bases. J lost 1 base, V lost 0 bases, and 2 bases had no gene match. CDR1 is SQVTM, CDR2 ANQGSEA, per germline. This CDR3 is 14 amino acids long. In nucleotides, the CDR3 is TGCAGCGTTGAAGAGGACAGGTCCCAAGAGACCCAGTACTTC. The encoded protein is CSVEEDRSQETQYF.

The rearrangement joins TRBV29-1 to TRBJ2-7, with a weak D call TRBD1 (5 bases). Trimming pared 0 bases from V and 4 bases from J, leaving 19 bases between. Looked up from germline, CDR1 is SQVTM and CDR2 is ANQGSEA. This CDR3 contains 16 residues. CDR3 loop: CSVEEVHQGRFYEQYF. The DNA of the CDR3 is TGCAGCGTTGAAGAGGTCCACCAGGGAAGGTTTTACGAGCAGTACTTC.

The CDR3 region has the DNA TGTGCCAGCAGCCGCACCAGGGCGAATTCACCCCTCCACTTT. Protein product: CASSRTRANSPLHF. V is TRBV3-1 and J is TRBJ1-6, with D perhaps matching TRBD1 (5 bases). The CDR3 loop spans 14 amino acids. V was cut by 4 bases and J by 7 bases, with 11 bases left in between. Germline CDR1 reads LGHDT; CDR2 reads YNNKEL (reference sequence).

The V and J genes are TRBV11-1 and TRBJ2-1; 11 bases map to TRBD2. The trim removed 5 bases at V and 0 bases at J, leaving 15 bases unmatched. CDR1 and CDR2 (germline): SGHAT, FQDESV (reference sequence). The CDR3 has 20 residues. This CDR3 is CASSPKYTSGGSSSYNEQFF. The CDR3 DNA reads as TGTGCCAGCAGCCCTAAGTACACTAGCGGGGGTTCGAGCTCCTACAATGAGCAGTTCTTC.

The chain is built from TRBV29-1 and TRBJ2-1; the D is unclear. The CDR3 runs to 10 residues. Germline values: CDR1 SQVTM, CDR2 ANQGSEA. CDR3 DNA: TGCAGGGGGACCTACAATGAGCAGTTCTTC. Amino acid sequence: CRGTYNEQFF.

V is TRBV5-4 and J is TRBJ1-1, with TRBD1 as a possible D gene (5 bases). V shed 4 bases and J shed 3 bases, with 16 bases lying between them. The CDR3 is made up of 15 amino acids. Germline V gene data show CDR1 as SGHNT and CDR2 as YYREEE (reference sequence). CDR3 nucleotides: TGTGCCAGCAGCCCGGGACCAGGAGGGGACACTGAAGCTTTCTTT. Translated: CASSPGPGGDTEAFF.

CDR3 region: CASFDYQETQYF. The CDR3 bases are TGTGCCAGCTTCGATTACCAAGAGACCCAGTACTTC. The genes are TRBV3-1 and TRBJ2-5; no firm D call. The V gene lost 8 bases and the J gene lost 0 bases, with 7 bases spanning the gap. The CDR3 loop spans 12 amino acids. Per the germline V gene, CDR1 is LGHDT and CDR2 is YNNKEL (reference sequence).

DNA of the CDR3: TGTGCCATCAGTGGGCAGATATCAGCGCCCCAGCATTTT. Translation: CAISGQISAPQHF. The rearrangement links TRBV10-3 to TRBJ1-5; D gene unclear. The CDR3 is 13 amino acids. V dropped 4 bases and J dropped 9 bases, with 13 bases sitting between them. Germline-derived CDR1 and CDR2 are ENHRY and SYGVKD.

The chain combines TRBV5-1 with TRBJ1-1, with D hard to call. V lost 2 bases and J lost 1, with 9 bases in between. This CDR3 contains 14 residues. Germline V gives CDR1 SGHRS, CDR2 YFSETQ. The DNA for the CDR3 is TGCGCCAGCAGCTTTGGACGACAGAACACTGAAGCTTTCTTT. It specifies CASSFGRQNTEAFF.

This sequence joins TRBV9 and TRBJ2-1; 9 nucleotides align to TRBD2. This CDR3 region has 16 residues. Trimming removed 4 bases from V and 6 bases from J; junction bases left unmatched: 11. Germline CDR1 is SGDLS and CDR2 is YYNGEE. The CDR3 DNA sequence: TGTGCCAGCAGCCTCCGGTCCGCGGGGGGGAGCAATGAGCAGTTCTTC. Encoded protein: CASSLRSAGGSNEQFF. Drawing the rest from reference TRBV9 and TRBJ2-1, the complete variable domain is DSGVTQTPKHLITATGQRVTLRCSPRSGDLSVYWYQQSLDQGLQFLIQYYNGEERAKGNILERFSAQQFPDLHSELNLSSLELGDSALYFCASSLRSAGGSNEQFFGPGTRLTVL.

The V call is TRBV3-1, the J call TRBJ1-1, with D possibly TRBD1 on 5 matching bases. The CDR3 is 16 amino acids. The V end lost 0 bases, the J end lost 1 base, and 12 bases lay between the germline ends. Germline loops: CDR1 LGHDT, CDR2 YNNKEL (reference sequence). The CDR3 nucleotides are TGTGCCAGCAGCCAAGATCGGGGGGGATGGAACACTGAAGCTTTCTTT. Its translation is CASSQDRGGWNTEAFF.

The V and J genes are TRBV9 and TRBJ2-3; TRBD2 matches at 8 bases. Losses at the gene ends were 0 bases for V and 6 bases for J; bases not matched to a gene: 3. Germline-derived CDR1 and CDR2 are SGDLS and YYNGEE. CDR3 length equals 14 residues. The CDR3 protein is CASSVGGGGDTQYF. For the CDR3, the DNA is TGTGCCAGCAGCGTAGGTGGCGGGGGGGATACGCAGTATTTT. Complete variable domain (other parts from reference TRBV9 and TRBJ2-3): DSGVTQTPKHLITATGQRVTLRCSPRSGDLSVYWYQQSLDQGLQFLIQYYNGEERAKGNILERFSAQQFPDLHSELNLSSLELGDSALYFCASSVGGGGDTQYFGPGTRLTVL.

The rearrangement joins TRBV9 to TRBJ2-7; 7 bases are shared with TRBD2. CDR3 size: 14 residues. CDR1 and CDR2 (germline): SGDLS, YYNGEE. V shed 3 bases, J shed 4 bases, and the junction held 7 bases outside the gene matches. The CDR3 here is CASSAETGGYEQYF. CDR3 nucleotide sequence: TGTGCCAGCAGCGCAGAAACGGGGGGATACGAGCAGTACTTC.

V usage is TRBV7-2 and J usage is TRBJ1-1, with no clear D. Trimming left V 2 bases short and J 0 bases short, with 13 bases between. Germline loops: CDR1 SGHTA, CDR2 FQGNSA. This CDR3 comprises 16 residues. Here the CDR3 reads CASSLSPPAMNTEAFF. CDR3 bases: TGTGCCAGCAGCTTAAGTCCCCCTGCCATGAACACTGAAGCTTTCTTT.

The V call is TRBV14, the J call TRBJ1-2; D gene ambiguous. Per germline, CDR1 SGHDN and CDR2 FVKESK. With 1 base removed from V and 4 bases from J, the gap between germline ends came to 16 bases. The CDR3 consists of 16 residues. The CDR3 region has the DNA TGTGCCAGCAGCCAAGGGACGACTAATCTCCTCTATGGCTACACCTTC. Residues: CASSQGTTNLLYGYTF. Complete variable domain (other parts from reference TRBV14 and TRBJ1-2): EAGVTQFPSHSVIEKGQTVTLRCDPISGHDNLYWYRRVMGKEIKFLLHFVKESKQDESGMPNNRFLAERTGGTYSTLKVQPAELEDSGVYFCASSQGTTNLLYGYTFGSGTRLTVV.

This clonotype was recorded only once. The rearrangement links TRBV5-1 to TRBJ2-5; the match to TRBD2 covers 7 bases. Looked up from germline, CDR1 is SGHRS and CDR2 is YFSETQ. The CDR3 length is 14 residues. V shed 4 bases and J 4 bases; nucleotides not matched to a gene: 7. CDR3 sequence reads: CASSPAGLPETQYF. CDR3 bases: TGCGCCAGCAGCCCAGCGGGGCTTCCAGAGACCCAGTACTTC. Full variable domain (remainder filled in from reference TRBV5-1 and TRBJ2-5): KAGVTQTPRYLIKTRGQQVTLSCSPISGHRSVSWYQQTPGQGLQFLFEYFSETQRNKGNFPGRFSGRQFSNSRSEMNVSTLELGDSALYLCASSPAGLPETQYFGPGTRLLVL.